The 8 T cell receptor beta chains presented below share a single source sample, sequenced in a study of beta chain features in type 1 diabetes. Findings and limits, study-wide: Shortening of TCRB CDR3s, moderate but significant, appeared in all four CD4+ subsets of Type 1 diabetes patients.

These receptors lack a known antigen. The study reverse transcribed the entire isolated RNA, so it sequenced expressed TCRB transcripts. Profiled with immunoSEQ multiplex PCR; TCRdb holds only in-frame clones, not every one. Of 230,000 or so clones listed, about a sixth are singletons. The sample consisted of naive CD4+ T cells from blood. All receptors derive from a man younger than 40 with type 1 diabetes.

The chain uses TRBV7-2 and TRBJ1-1; tentative D call: TRBD1 (6 bases). V was pared by 4 bases and J by 0 bases, with 15 bases between. This CDR3 spans 16 amino acids. Germline CDR1 reads SGHTA; CDR2 reads FQGNSA. The chain's CDR3 is CASSSPQGTLNTEAFF. CDR3 nucleotide sequence: TGTGCCAGCAGCTCTCCACAGGGAACCTTGAACACTGAAGCTTTCTTT.

This clone was detected only a few times. The chain has TRBV9 and TRBJ1-2, with TRBD1 matching 8 bases. CDR1 SGDLS and CDR2 YYNGEE come from the germline V gene. Losses at the gene ends were 4 bases for V and 6 bases for J; bases not matched to a gene: 5. This CDR3 contains 13 residues. This chain's CDR3 is CASSRQGIDGYTF. CDR3 DNA: TGTGCCAGCAGCCGACAGGGGATCGATGGCTACACCTTC.

The sample holds a few counts of this clone. CDR3 nucleotides: TGTGCCAGCAGCCAGGGACAGGATAATGAAAAACTGTTTTTT. As protein: CASSQGQDNEKLFF. The rearrangement links TRBV7-9 to TRBJ1-4; 8 positions match TRBD1. V shed 5 bases, J shed 4 bases, and the junction held 3 bases outside the gene matches. The germline V gene has CDR1 SEHNR and CDR2 FQNEAQ (reference sequence). The CDR3 is 14 residues long.

This clone was observed a handful of times. Within the sample, other DNA sequences also encode this same CDR3. The chain couples TRBV7-2 to TRBJ2-1; TRBD1 aligns across 7 bases. CDR1 SGHTA and CDR2 FQGNSA come from the germline V gene. This CDR3 spans 15 amino acids. The V gene end was trimmed by 1 base and the J gene end by 1 base; junction bases not matched to a gene: 1. The CDR3 is CASSLGQGSYNEQFF. Here the CDR3 DNA reads TGTGCCAGCAGCTTAGGACAGGGATCCTACAATGAGCAGTTCTTC.

V gene TRBV7-9 combines with J gene TRBJ2-1; D is unclear. Germline V gene data show CDR1 as SEHNR and CDR2 as FQNEAQ (reference sequence). The V end lost 3 bases, the J end lost 10 bases, and 7 bases lay between the germline ends. The CDR3 sequence is 11 residues long. The CDR3 DNA reads TGTGCCAGCAGCTTGACCAACGAGCAGTTCTTC. This sequence encodes CASSLTNEQFF.

This clone was counted only a few times. The chain couples TRBV10-3 to TRBJ1-1, with a possible D match to TRBD1 (5 bases). The CDR3 has 11 amino acids. V lost 11 bases and J 1 base, leaving 8 bases between the germline ends. Looked up from germline, CDR1 is ENHRY and CDR2 is SYGVKD. CDR3 region: CAAQGNTEAFF. CDR3 coding DNA: TGTGCCGCCCAGGGGAACACTGAAGCTTTCTTT.

The CDR3 is CASSPGTSGSGEQFF. The CDR3 nucleotides are TGTGCCAGCAGTCCCGGGACTAGCGGGAGCGGTGAGCAGTTCTTC. The chain joins TRBV27 to TRBJ2-1; 14 positions agree with TRBD2. The V segment lost 5 bases and the J segment 9 bases; nucleotides outside the gene matches: 6. The length of the CDR3 is 15 residues. Germline CDR1 MNHEY, CDR2 SMNVEV (reference sequence).

This clone turned up a few times. The chain employs TRBV7-9 and TRBJ1-1; 7 bases are a match to TRBD1. The CDR3 extends over 15 amino acids. Germline lookup yields CDR1 SEHNR and CDR2 FQNEAQ (reference sequence). V lost 1 base and J lost 0; bases outside the gene matches: 2. In nucleotides, the CDR3 is TGTGCCAGCAGCTTAGGGGACAGAATGAACACTGAAGCTTTCTTT. As protein: CASSLGDRMNTEAFF.